Below, one T cell receptor (beta chain) is given with its context. Antigen: not known. This entry belongs to a study of OX40 agonist ivuxolimab in advanced cancers. The wider study: Patients received ivuxolimab, an agonistic anti-OX40 (CD134) antibody.

Drawing of blood for sampling happened at baseline, at cycle 4 day 1, and at cycle 7 day 1. CDR3 size: 13 residues. CDR1 is SNHLY and CDR2 is FYNNEI in the germline V gene. Deletions cut 5 bases from V and 2 bases from J, with 6 bases between. Sequenced by immunoSEQ multiplex PCR; TCRdb stores in-frame clones only, minus some. The data show 60,000 to 80,000 clones, with 84% seen just once and around 1.6% held by the top ten. Study-level findings and limits: Researchers did not establish what antigens the expanded peripheral T cells target. CD8+ T cells averaged more expanded clones than CD4+.

This receptor was obtained from an adult with an advanced solid tumor such as melanoma, head and neck, liver or kidney cancer. The chain is built from TRBV2 and TRBJ2-2; D gene uncertain. This sample comprised CD4+ or CD8+ T cells sorted from blood, obtained in a trial of the OX40 agonist ivuxolimab. The CDR3 nucleotides are TGTGCCAGCAGTCTCCGAAACACCGGGGAGCTGTTTTTT. It yields the protein CASSLRNTGELFF.